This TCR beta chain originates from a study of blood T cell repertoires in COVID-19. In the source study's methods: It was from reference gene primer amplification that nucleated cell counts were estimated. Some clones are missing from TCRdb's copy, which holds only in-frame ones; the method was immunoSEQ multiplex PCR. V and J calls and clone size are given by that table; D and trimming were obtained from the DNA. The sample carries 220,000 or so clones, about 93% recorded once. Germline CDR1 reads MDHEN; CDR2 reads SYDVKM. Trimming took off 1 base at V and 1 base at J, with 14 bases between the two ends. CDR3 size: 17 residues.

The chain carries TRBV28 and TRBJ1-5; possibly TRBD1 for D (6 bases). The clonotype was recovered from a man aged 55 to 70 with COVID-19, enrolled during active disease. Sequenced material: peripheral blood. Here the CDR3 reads CASSLSGAPISNQPQHF. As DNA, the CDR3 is TGTGCCAGCAGTTTATCAGGGGCACCAATAAGCAATCAGCCCCAGCATTTT. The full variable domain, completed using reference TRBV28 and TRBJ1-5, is DVKVTQSSRYLVKRTGEKVFLECVQDMDHENMFWYRQDPGLGLRLIYFSYDVKMKEKGDIPEGYSVSREKKERFSLILESASTNQTSMYLCASSLSGAPISNQPQHFGDGTRLSIL.